This TCR beta chain was observed in a study of cytomegalovirus exposure and HLA in healthy donors. This CDR3 has 14 amino acids. The V gene's germline CDR1 is SGDLS and CDR2 YYNGEE. V was trimmed by 4 bases and J by 0 bases, leaving 10 bases between them. Findings and caveats of the study: The study labeled around 160 TCR beta chains cytomegalovirus-associated.

The sample holds a few counts of this clone. No antigen is known for it. The PCR was carried out with 60 Vbeta primers and 13 Jbeta primers. Libraries were prepared by immunoSEQ multiplex PCR; TCRdb keeps only in-frame clonotypes and omits some of them. The sample records 95,000 to 150,000 clones, 60% to 85% being singletons. V gene TRBV9 combines with J gene TRBJ2-5; a weak D match, TRBD1 (5 bases). Sequences were obtained from PBMCs. The TCR sequence derives from a man under 40 in good health and CMV-seronegative. CDR3 bases: TGTGCCAGCAGCCTGACAGAGTACCAAGAGACCCAGTACTTC. It translates to CASSLTEYQETQYF.